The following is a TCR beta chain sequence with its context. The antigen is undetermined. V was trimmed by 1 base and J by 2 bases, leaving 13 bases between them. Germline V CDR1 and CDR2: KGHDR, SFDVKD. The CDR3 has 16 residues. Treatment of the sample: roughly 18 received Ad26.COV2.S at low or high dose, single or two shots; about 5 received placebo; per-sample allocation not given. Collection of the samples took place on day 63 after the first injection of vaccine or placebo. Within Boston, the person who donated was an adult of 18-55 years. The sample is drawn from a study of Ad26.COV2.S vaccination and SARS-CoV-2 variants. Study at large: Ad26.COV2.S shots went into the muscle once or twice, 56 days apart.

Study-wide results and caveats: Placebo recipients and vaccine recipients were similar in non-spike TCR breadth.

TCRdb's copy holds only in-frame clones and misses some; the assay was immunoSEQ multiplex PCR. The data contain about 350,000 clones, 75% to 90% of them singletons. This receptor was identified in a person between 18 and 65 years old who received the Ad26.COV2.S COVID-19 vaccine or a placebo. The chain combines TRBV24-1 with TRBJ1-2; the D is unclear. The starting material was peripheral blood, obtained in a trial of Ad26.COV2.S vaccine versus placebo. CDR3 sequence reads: CATSDLGMAVNYGYTF. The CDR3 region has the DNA TGTGCCACCAGTGATTTAGGGATGGCAGTAAACTATGGCTACACCTTC.